This T cell receptor (beta chain) emerged from a study of immune cell composition in non-small cell lung cancer. Points from the study as a whole: Dominant in vivo tumour-associated clones were not shown to share tumour-reactive sequences.

Concerning this clone: Its specificity is not known.

Assay: immunoSEQ multiplex PCR; the TCRdb copy retains only in-frame clones and omits some. The sample consists of 14,000 to 15,000 clones, roughly two thirds of them appearing once. The CDR3 consists of 16 residues. The junction had 7 bases not matched to a gene; V was cut back by 1 base and J by 6 bases. Germline V gene data show CDR1 as KGHSH and CDR2 as LQKENI. The sequence was collected from a human donor with non-small cell lung cancer. Sequencing input: lung tumor tissue. The rearrangement uses TRBV18 and TRBJ1-1, with TRBD1 matching 11 bases. The CDR3 spells CASSPLRGQGAAEAFF. The CDR3 coding sequence is TGTGCCAGCTCACCACTAAGAGGACAGGGGGCCGCTGAAGCTTTCTTT.